The following is a TCR beta chain sequence with its context. V shed 1 base, J shed 3 bases, and the junction held 11 bases outside the gene matches. The CDR3 extends over 19 amino acids. Germline CDR1 is MGHRA and CDR2 is YSYEKL. TCRdb's table, derived via immunoSEQ multiplex PCR, lists solely in-frame clones and lacks some. Of around 100,000 clones listed, about 95% are singletons. The data derive from a study of technical replicates of blood from a handful of donors. This receptor was taken from a human donor in good health. The V gene is TRBV4-1, the J gene TRBJ2-2, with 10 bases that match TRBD2. Sequenced input: T cells isolated from PBMCs. The CDR3 spells CASSQGGLAGVGYTGELFF. In DNA form, the CDR3 reads TGCGCCAGCAGCCAAGGGGGGCTAGCGGGAGTAGGGTACACCGGGGAGCTGTTTTTT.